The present T cell receptor (beta chain) was sequenced within a study of blood T cell repertoires in COVID-19. Study overall: Collection of acute and convalescent COVID-19 samples took place in the United States, Italy and Spain. T cells, B-cell-depleted T cells, or PBMCs supplied cDNA or gDNA.

The authors' processing: By means of reference gene primer amplification, nucleated cell counts were estimated. This table comes from immunoSEQ multiplex PCR, and its TCRdb copy is limited to in-frame clones, with some not included. V, J and clone size were drawn from that table, and D and trimming were deduced from the DNA. The sample carries more than 85,000 clones, approximately 82% recorded once. The receptor comes from a man in his 60s with active or convalescent COVID-19. The source material was peripheral blood.

The DNA of the CDR3 is TGCGCCAGCAGCCAATCTAGCGGGAGTATCTACGAGCAGTACTTC. It encodes CASSQSSGSIYEQYF. This sequence joins TRBV4-1 and TRBJ2-7; 10 bases align to TRBD2. Trimming took 2 bases from V and 3 from J; bases not matched to a gene: 4. Germline loops: CDR1 MGHRA, CDR2 YSYEKL. The CDR3 is 15 amino acids.